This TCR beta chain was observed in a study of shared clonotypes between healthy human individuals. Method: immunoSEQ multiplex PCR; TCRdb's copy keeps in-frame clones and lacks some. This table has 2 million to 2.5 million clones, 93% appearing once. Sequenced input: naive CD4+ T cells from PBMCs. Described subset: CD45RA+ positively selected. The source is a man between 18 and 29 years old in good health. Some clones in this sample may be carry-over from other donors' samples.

The CDR3: CASSIGTGWEKLFF. The CDR3 DNA reads as TGTGCCAGCAGCATAGGGACAGGGTGGGAAAAACTGTTTTTT. The V call is TRBV7-8, the J call TRBJ1-4; 9 nucleotides agree with TRBD1. The CDR3 is made up of 14 amino acids. Germline assignment: CDR1 SGHVS and CDR2 FQNEAQ. Trimming at V came to 5 bases and at J to 8 bases, leaving 6 bases not matched to a gene.